This T cell receptor beta chain was recovered during a study of TIL therapy for anti-PD-1-resistant metastatic lung cancer. Study summary: Median tumor PD-L1 proportion score was roughly 6%. Most patients had lung adenocarcinoma.

Specified time point: pre-treatment sample, taken before nivolumab and TIL therapy. Pleural nodules or supraclavicular lymph nodes made up most of the excised metastases sampled. This was the immunoSEQ v3 assay. TCRdb's table, derived via immunoSEQ multiplex PCR, lists solely in-frame clones and lacks some. The table includes 45,000 to 50,000 clones, roughly 70% detected once. Points on this clone: Antigen specificity is unknown.

CDR1 and CDR2 from the germline V gene are SGHRS and YFSETQ. The CDR3 is 18 residues long. Trimming shortened V by 0 bases and J by 0 bases, and 18 bases separated the two germline ends. Regarding the study as a whole: Many TIL product clones were absent from baseline tumor, suggesting clonal contraction. Compared with baseline intratumoral T cells, expanded TIL cultures were more clonal and less diverse (roughly 6% vs 31%).

This sequence was found in a person aged 30 to 80 with non-small cell lung cancer. Sequencing was performed on tumor tissue, taken at baseline. The chain couples TRBV5-1 to TRBJ1-2, with D perhaps TRBD1 (6 bases). This CDR3 reads CASSLGPATGVTNYGYTF. CDR3 nucleotides: TGCGCCAGCAGCTTGGGTCCCGCGACAGGCGTAACTAACTATGGCTACACCTTC.